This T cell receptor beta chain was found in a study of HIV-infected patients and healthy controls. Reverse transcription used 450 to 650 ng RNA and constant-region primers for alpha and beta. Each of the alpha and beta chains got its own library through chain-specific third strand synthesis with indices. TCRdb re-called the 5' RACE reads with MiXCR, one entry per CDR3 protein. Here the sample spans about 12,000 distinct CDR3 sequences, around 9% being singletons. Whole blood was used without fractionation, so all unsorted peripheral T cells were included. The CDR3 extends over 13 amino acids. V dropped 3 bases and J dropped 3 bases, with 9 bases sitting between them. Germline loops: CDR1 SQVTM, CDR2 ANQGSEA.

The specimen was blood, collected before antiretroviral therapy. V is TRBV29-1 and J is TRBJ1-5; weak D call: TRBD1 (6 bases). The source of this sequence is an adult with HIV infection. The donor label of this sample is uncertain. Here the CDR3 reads CSVDAGANQPQHF. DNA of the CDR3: TGCAGCGTTGACGCAGGGGCCAATCAGCCCCAGCATTTT.